The clone carrying this T cell receptor beta chain was counted many times. The J segment lost 1 base and the V segment lost 5 bases, leaving 10 bases of the junction unmatched. The CDR3 runs to 16 residues. This specimen belongs to a study of T cells in Graves' hyperthyroidism and ophthalmopathy. Amplified TCR beta CDR3 regions came from RNA transcripts. A first-round RT-PCR of the TCR CDR3 used the HTBI primer set. TCRdb fed the multiplex PCR reads into MiXCR, producing one record per CDR3 protein. There are about 360,000 distinct CDR3 sequences in the sample; roughly 13% occur only once, and 9.2% lies in the top ten. The patients, who ranged from 18 to 65 in age, presented with newly diagnosed hyperthyroidism lasting under 2 months.

The clonotype originates from a woman between 18 and 30 years old with Graves' hyperthyroidism. The sample taken for sequencing was blood. The V and J genes are TRBV12-3 or TRBV12-4 and TRBJ2-7; 8 positions match TRBD2. CDR3 nucleotide sequence: TGTGCCAGCAGTCTACGAGGGGCGGGAGGATCCTACGAGCAGTACTTC. The encoded protein is CASSLRGAGGSYEQYF.